The text below deals with one T cell receptor beta chain. The data were produced by immunoSEQ multiplex PCR, yet TCRdb's version contains in-frame clones alone and is incomplete. The sample includes about 220,000 clones, less than 90% of them seen just once. The sample is drawn from a study of blood T cell repertoires in COVID-19. Between the trimmed V and J ends, which lost 6 bases and 1 base, there was a span of 7 bases. Germline CDR1 and CDR2: MNHEY and SVGAGI. The CDR3 runs 13 residues. The clonotype originates from a young man with active or convalescent COVID-19. The chain uses TRBV6-5 and TRBJ1-5; no clear D. Specimen: peripheral blood. The CDR3 loop reads CASRVQSNQPQHF. Written as DNA, the CDR3 is TGTGCCAGCAGGGTCCAGAGCAATCAGCCCCAGCATTTT.